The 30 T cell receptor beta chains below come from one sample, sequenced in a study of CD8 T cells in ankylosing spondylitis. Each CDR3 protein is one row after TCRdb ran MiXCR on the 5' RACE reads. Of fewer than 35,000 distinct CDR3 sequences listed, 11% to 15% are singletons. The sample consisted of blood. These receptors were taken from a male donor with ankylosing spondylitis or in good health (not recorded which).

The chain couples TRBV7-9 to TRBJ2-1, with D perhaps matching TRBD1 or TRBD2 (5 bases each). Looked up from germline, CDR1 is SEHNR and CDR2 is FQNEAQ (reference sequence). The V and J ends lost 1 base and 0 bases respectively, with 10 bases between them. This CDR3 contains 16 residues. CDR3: CASSLVGDGSYNEQFF. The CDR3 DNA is TGTGCCAGCAGCTTAGTAGGGGACGGCTCCTACAATGAGCAGTTCTTC.

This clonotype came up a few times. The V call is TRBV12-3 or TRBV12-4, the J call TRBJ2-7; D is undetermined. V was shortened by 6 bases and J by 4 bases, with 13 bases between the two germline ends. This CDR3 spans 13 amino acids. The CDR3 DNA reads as TGTGCCAGCAGCTATAGTCGTGGGTACGAGCAGTACTTC. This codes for CASSYSRGYEQYF.

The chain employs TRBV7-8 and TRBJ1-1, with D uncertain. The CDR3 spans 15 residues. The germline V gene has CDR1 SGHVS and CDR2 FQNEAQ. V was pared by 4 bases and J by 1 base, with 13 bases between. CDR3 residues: CASSSGARSNTEAFF. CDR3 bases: TGTGCCAGCAGCTCAGGAGCAAGGTCGAACACTGAAGCTTTCTTT.

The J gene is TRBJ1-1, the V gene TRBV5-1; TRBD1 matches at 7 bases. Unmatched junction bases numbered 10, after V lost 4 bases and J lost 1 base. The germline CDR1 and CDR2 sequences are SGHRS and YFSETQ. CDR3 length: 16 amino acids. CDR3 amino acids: CASSQIPGTANTEAFF. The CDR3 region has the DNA TGCGCCAGCAGCCAAATACCCGGGACAGCGAACACTGAAGCTTTCTTT.

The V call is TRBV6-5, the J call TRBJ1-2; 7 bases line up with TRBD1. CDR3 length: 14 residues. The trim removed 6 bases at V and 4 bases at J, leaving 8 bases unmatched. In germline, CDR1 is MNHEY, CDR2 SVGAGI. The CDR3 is CASSTRGGSYGYTF. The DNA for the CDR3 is TGTGCCAGCAGCACCAGGGGGGGTAGCTATGGCTACACCTTC.

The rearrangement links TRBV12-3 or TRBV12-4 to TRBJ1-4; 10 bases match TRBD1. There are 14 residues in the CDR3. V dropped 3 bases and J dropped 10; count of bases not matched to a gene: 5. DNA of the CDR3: TGTGCCAGCAGTTTGGGGACAGGGGTCGGAAAACTGTTTTTT. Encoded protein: CASSLGTGVGKLFF.

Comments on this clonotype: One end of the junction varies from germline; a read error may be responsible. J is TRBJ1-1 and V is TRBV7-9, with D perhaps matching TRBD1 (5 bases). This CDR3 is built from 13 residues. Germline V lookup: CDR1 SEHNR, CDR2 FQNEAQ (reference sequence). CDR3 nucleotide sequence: TGTGCCGGCAGCTACAGGCGGAACACTGAAGCTTTCTTT. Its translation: CAGSYRRNTEAFF.

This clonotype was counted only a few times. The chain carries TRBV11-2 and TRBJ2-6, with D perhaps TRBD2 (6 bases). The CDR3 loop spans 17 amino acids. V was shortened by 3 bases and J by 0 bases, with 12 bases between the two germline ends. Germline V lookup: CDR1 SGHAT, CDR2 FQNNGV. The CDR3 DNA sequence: TGTGCCAGCAGCTTTAGCGGAACCGGCTCTGGGGCCAACGTCCTGACTTTC. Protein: CASSFSGTGSGANVLTF.

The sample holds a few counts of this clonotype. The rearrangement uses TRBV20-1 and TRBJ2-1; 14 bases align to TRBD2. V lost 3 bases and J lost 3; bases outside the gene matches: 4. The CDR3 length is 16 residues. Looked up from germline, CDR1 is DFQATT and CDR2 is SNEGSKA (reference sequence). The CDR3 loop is CSARTSGRAVYNEQFF. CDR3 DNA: TGCAGTGCTAGGACTAGCGGGAGGGCCGTCTACAATGAGCAGTTCTTC.

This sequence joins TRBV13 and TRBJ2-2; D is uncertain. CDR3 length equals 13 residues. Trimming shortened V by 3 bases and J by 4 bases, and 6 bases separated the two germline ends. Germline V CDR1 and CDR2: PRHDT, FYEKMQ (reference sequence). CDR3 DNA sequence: TGTGCCAGCAGCTTCGGGCCCACCGGGGAGCTGTTTTTT. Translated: CASSFGPTGELFF.

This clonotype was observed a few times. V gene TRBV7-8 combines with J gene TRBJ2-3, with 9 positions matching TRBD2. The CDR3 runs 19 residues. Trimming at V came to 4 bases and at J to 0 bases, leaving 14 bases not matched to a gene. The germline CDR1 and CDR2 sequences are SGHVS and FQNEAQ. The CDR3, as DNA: TGTGCCAGCAGCTCCCGCTTGGCTAGCGGGATTACTAGCACAGATACGCAGTATTTT. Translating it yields CASSSRLASGITSTDTQYF.

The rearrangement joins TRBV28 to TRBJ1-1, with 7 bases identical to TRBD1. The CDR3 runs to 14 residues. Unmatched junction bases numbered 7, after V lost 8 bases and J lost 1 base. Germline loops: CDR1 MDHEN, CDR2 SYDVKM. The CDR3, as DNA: TGTGCCAGCCAAGCGGGACAGAGGAACACTGAAGCTTTCTTT. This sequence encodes CASQAGQRNTEAFF.

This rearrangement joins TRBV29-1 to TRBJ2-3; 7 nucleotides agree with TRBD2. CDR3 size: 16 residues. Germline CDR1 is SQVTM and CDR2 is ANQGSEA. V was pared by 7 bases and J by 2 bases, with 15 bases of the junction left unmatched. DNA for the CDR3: TGCAGCGCTGGGGGTACGCGGGAGTCCTCCACAGATACGCAGTATTTT. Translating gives CSAGGTRESSTDTQYF.

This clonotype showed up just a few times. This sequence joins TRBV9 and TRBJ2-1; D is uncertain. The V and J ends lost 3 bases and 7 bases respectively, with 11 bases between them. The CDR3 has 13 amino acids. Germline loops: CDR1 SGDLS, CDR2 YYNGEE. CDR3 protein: CASSASQLNEQFF. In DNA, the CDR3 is TGTGCCAGCAGCGCCTCACAGTTGAATGAGCAGTTCTTC.

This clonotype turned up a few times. The CDR3 reads CSVRLAGDEQFF. CDR3 bases: TGCAGCGTTCGGCTAGCGGGAGATGAGCAGTTCTTC. The rearrangement links TRBV29-1 to TRBJ2-1; TRBD2 aligns across 10 bases. There are 12 residues in the CDR3. Trimming took 5 bases from V and 8 from J; bases not matched to a gene: 3. The V gene's germline CDR1 is SQVTM and CDR2 ANQGSEA.

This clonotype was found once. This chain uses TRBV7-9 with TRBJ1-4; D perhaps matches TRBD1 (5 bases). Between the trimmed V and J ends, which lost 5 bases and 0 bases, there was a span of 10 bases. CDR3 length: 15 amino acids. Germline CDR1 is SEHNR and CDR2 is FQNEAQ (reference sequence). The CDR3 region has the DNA TGTGCCAGCAGCCTGTCAGGGTCAACTAATGAAAAACTGTTTTTT. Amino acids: CASSLSGSTNEKLFF. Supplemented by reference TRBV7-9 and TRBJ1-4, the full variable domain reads DTGVSQNPRHKITKRGQNVTFRCDPISEHNRLYWYRQTLGQGPEFLTYFQNEAQLEKSRLLSDRFSAERPKGSFSTLEIQRTEQGDSAMYLCASSLSGSTNEKLFFGSGTQLSVL.

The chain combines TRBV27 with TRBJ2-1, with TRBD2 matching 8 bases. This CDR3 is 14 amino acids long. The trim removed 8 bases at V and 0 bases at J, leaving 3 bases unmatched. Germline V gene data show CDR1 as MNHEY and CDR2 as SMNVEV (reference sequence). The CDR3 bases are TGTGCCAGCCAGCGGGGGCCCTCCTACAATGAGCAGTTCTTC. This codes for CASQRGPSYNEQFF.

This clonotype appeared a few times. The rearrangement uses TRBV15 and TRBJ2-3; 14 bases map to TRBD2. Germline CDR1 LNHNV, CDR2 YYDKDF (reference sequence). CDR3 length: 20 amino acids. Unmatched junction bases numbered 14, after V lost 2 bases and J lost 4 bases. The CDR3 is CATSRPSGTSGGGSADTQYF. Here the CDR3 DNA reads TGTGCCACCAGCAGACCCTCCGGGACTAGCGGGGGAGGATCTGCAGATACGCAGTATTTT.

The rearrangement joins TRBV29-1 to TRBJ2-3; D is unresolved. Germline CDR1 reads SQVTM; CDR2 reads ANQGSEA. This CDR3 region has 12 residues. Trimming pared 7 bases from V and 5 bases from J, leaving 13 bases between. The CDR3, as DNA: TGCAGCGCAGTGGAGTTGGGAGATACGCAGTATTTT. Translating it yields CSAVELGDTQYF.

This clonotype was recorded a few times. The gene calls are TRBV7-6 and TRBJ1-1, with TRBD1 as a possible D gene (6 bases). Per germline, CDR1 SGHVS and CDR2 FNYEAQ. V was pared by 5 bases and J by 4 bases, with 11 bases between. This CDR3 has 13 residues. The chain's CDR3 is CASSQGGPTEAFF. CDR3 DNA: TGTGCCAGCAGCCAAGGGGGGCCCACTGAAGCTTTCTTT. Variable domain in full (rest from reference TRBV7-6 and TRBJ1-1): GAGVSQSPRYKVTKRGQDVALRCDPISGHVSLYWYRQALGQGPEFLTYFNYEAQQDKSGLPNDRFSAERPEGSISTLTIQRTEQRDSAMYRCASSQGGPTEAFFGQGTRLTVV.

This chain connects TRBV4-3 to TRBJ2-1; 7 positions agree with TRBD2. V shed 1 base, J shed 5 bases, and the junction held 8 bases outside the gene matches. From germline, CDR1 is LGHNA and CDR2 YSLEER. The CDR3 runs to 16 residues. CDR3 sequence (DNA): TGCGCCAGCAGCCAAGTAGGAAGTCTAGCGGACAATGAGCAGTTCTTC. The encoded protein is CASSQVGSLADNEQFF.

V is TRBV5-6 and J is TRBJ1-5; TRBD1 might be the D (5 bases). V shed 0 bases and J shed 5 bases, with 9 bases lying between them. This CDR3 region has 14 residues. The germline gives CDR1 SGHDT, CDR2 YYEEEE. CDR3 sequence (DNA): TGTGCCAGCAGCTTGGCCAGGGTAGATCAGCCCCAGCATTTT. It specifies CASSLARVDQPQHF.

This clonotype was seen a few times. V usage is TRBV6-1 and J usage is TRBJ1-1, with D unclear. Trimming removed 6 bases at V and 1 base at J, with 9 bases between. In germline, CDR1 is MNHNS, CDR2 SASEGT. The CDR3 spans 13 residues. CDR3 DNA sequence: TGTGCCAGCAGGCTCGGTTCGAACACTGAAGCTTTCTTT. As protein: CASRLGSNTEAFF.

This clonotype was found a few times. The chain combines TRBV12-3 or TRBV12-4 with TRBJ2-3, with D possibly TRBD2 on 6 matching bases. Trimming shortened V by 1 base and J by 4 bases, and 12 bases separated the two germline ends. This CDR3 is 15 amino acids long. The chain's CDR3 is CASSLGWRGPDTQYF. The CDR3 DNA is TGTGCCAGCAGTTTAGGATGGCGGGGCCCAGATACGCAGTATTTT.

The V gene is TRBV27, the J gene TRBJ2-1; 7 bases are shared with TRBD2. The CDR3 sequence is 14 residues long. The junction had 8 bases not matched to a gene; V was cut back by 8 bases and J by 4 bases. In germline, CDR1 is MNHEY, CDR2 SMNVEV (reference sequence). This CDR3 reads CASGSWDYYNEQFF. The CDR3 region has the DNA TGTGCCAGCGGCTCATGGGACTATTACAATGAGCAGTTCTTC.

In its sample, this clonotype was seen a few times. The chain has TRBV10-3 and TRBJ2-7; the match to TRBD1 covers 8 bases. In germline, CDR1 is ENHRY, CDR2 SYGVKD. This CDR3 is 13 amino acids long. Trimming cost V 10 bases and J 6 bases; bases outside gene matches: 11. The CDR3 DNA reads TGTGCCAGCAACGGTCAGGGGGCAGGCGAGCAGTACTTC. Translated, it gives CASNGQGAGEQYF.

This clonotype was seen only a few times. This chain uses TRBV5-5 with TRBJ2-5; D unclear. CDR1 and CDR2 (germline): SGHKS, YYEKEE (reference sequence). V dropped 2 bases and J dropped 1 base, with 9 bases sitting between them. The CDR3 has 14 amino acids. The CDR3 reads CASSLTRTQETQYF. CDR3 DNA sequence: TGTGCCAGCAGCTTAACCAGAACCCAAGAGACCCAGTACTTC.

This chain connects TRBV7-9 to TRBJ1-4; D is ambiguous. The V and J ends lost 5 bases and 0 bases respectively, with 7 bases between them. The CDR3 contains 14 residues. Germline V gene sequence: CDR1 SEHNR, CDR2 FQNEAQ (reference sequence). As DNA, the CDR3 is TGTGCCAGCAGCCTACGCGCAACTAATGAAAAACTGTTTTTT. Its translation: CASSLRATNEKLFF.

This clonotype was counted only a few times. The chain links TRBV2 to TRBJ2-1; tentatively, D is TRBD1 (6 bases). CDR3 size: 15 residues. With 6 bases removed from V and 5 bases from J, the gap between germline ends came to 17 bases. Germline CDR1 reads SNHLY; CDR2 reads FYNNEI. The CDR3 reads CASRLQGPSHNEQFF. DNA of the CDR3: TGTGCCAGCAGGCTACAGGGACCAAGTCACAATGAGCAGTTCTTC.

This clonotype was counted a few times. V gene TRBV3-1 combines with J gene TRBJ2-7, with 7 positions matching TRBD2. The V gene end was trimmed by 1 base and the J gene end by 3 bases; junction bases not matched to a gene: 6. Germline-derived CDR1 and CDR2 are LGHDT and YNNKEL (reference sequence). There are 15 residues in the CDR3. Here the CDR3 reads CASSQAPGTNYEQYF. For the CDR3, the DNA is TGTGCCAGCAGCCAAGCCCCCGGGACTAACTACGAGCAGTACTTC.